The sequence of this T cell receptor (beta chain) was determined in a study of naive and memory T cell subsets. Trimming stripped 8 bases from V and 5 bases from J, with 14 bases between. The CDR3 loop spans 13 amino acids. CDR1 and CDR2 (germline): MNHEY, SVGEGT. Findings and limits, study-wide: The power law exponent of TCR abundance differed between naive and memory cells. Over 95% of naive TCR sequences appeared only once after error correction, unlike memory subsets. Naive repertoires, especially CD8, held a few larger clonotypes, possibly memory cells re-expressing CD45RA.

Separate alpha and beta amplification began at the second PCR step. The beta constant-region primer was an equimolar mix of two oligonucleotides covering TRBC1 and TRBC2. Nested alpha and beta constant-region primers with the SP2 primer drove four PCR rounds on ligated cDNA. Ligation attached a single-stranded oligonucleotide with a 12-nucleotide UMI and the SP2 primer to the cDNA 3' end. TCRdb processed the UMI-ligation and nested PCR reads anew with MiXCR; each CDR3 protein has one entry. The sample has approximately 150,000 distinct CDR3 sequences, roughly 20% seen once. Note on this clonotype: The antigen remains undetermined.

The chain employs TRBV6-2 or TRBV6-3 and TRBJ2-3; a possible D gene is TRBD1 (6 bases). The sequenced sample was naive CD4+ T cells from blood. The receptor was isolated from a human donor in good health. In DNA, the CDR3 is TGTGCCAGCCTGGCAGGGGATAGAGATACGCAGTATTTT. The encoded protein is CASLAGDRDTQYF.